This TCR beta chain was identified during a study of blood T cell repertoires in COVID-19. Remarks on this clone: The sample holds other DNA sequences that translate to the same CDR3.

The CDR3 extends over 14 amino acids. CDR1 and CDR2 from the germline V gene are MNHEY and SVGAGI. Trimming took off 5 bases at V and 0 bases at J, with 7 bases between the two ends. The method was immunoSEQ multiplex PCR; TCRdb's version includes in-frame clones alone and lacks a portion of them. The sample gives approximately 260,000 clones, 65% to 85% of which show up once; approximately 3.6% is in the top ten. The TCR comes from a man in his fifties or sixties who had recovered from COVID-19. What was sequenced was PBMCs or T cells enriched from blood (not recorded which). The rearrangement joins TRBV6-5 to TRBJ2-2, with D possibly being TRBD1 (6 bases). The CDR3 sequence is CASSRGSNTGELFF. In DNA form, the CDR3 reads TGTGCCAGCAGTAGGGGGTCGAACACCGGGGAGCTGTTTTTT.